The next 29 T cell receptor beta chains were all read from a single sample in a study of CD8 T cells in ankylosing spondylitis. MiXCR, applied by TCRdb to the 5' RACE reads, yields one record per CDR3 protein. Here the sample spans approximately 150,000 distinct CDR3 sequences, roughly 31% being singletons. Sequencing input: synovial fluid, either unsorted or a sorted T cell fraction (not recorded which). The receptors originated from a male donor with ankylosing spondylitis.

This clonotype has at least ten counts. J is TRBJ2-1 and V is TRBV10-3; 10 positions match TRBD1. The ends lost 7 bases at V and 5 bases at J; junction bases unmatched: 5. CDR1 is ENHRY, CDR2 SYGVKD, per germline. The CDR3 totals 14 residues. CDR3: CAIKGDRGDNEQFF. The CDR3 DNA follows: TGTGCCATCAAGGGGGACAGGGGCGACAATGAGCAGTTCTTC.

The genes are TRBV5-1 and TRBJ1-2; D is ambiguous. The CDR3 length is 13 residues. In germline, CDR1 is SGHRS, CDR2 YFSETQ. Trimming took 0 bases from V and 5 from J, leaving 8 bases between them. CDR3 in amino acids: CASSLVESYGYTF. CDR3 nucleotides: TGCGCCAGCAGCTTGGTGGAGTCGTATGGCTACACCTTC.

This rearrangement joins TRBV6-2 or TRBV6-3 to TRBJ1-5; TRBD1 matches at 9 bases. This CDR3 spans 15 amino acids. CDR1 MNHEY and CDR2 SVGEGT come from the germline V gene. The J segment lost 2 bases and the V segment lost 1 base, leaving 0 bases of the junction unmatched. In nucleotides, the CDR3 is TGTGCCAGCAGTTACTGGGACAGGGGCAATCAGCCCCAGCATTTT. Its protein is CASSYWDRGNQPQHF.

In this sample, this clonotype is medium-sized. The rearrangement links TRBV12-3 or TRBV12-4 to TRBJ2-2; TRBD1 matches 9 bases. The CDR3 length is 16 residues. Unmatched junction bases numbered 6, after V lost 3 bases and J lost 4 bases. CDR3 residues: CASSFTGGRGTGELFF. The CDR3 DNA reads TGTGCCAGCAGTTTCACAGGGGGCCGGGGCACCGGGGAGCTGTTTTTT.

V is TRBV7-7 and J is TRBJ2-3, with D hard to call. CDR3 length equals 13 residues. Trimming cost V 1 base and J 2 bases, with 4 bases left between them. Germline lookup yields CDR1 SSHAT and CDR2 FNYEAQ (reference sequence). The CDR3 is CASSLVPTDTQYF. In nucleotides, the CDR3 is TGTGCCAGCAGCTTAGTTCCCACAGATACGCAGTATTTT.

J is TRBJ1-6 and V is TRBV7-2; 9 bases are a match to TRBD1. CDR3 size: 16 residues. CDR1 and CDR2 from the germline V gene are SGHTA and FQGNSA. The ends lost 4 bases at V and 7 bases at J; junction bases unmatched: 8. Written as DNA, the CDR3 is TGTGCCAGCAGCTCAACCGGGACAGGGAGAAATTCACCCCTCCACTTT. Translated: CASSSTGTGRNSPLHF.

This clonotype was seen many times. The chain is built from TRBV5-1 and TRBJ2-1; D is perhaps TRBD1 (6 bases). Germline V lookup: CDR1 SGHRS, CDR2 YFSETQ. Trimming stripped 4 bases from V and 3 bases from J, with 11 bases between. CDR3 length: 14 residues. The CDR3 DNA is TGCGCCAGCAGCCCCAACAGGGTCTACAATGAGCAGTTCTTC. This encodes CASSPNRVYNEQFF.

The table lists this clonotype with a few counts. The CDR3, as DNA: TGCAGTGCTAGAGATTCGGTCGGGACAGGGATAATGAACGAAAAACTGTTTTTT. Its translation: CSARDSVGTGIMNEKLFF. J is TRBJ1-4 and V is TRBV20-1; TRBD1 matches at 9 bases. The CDR3 sequence is 18 residues long. Germline values: CDR1 DFQATT, CDR2 SNEGSKA (reference sequence). V shed 0 bases and J 8 bases; nucleotides not matched to a gene: 16.

The rearrangement links TRBV24-1 to TRBJ2-7; D gene ambiguous. The CDR3 contains 14 residues. V lost 4 bases and J 2 bases, leaving 11 bases between the germline ends. The germline V gene encodes CDR1 KGHDR and CDR2 SFDVKD. The CDR3 reads CATSEGTATYEQYF. As DNA, the CDR3 is TGTGCCACCAGTGAGGGCACAGCAACCTACGAGCAGTACTTC.

The chain uses TRBV6-1 and TRBJ1-6; TRBD1 matches at 7 bases. Losses at the gene ends were 6 bases for V and 0 bases for J; bases not matched to a gene: 5. Per the germline V gene, CDR1 is MNHNS and CDR2 is SASEGT. This CDR3 has 16 residues. In DNA, the CDR3 is TGTGCCAGCAGCCGGGACAGTTACTCCTATAATTCACCCCTCCACTTT. It yields the protein CASSRDSYSYNSPLHF.

This clonotype was seen a handful of times. The chain has TRBV20-1 and TRBJ1-6, with 7 bases identical to TRBD1. From germline, CDR1 is DFQATT and CDR2 SNEGSKA (reference sequence). J was trimmed by 3 bases and V by 0 bases; bases with no gene match: 8. This CDR3 spans 17 amino acids. CDR3 bases: TGCAGTGCTAGAGATCAGGGGGTTGGGGGCTATAATTCACCCCTCCACTTT. This codes for CSARDQGVGGYNSPLHF.

Many counts were recorded for this clonotype. The chain combines TRBV12-3 or TRBV12-4 with TRBJ2-5; tentatively, D is TRBD2 (6 bases). Trimming shortened V by 3 bases and J by 1 base, and 9 bases separated the two germline ends. The length of the CDR3 is 14 residues. CDR3 bases: TGTGCCAGCAGTTTGGCGGGACTCCAAGAGACCCAGTACTTC. It yields the protein CASSLAGLQETQYF.

The V gene is TRBV7-9, the J gene TRBJ2-2; TRBD1 might be the D (5 bases). Germline V CDR1 and CDR2: SEHNR, FQNEAQ (reference sequence). CDR3 size: 16 residues. V was trimmed by 5 bases and J by 5 bases, leaving 18 bases between them. CDR3 nucleotide sequence: TGTGCCAGCAGCCCAGCAGGGCAGGGCCGGACCGGGGAGCTGTTTTTT. This translates into CASSPAGQGRTGELFF.

Many counts were recorded for this clonotype. CDR3 nucleotide sequence: TGTGCCAGCAGCGGTGGACTAGCGGGAGGACTAGTGGTCACAGATACGCAGTATTTT. Translating gives CASSGGLAGGLVVTDTQYF. The chain employs TRBV11-2 and TRBJ2-3; TRBD2 matches at 14 bases. CDR3 length equals 19 residues. Trimming cost V 5 bases and J 2 bases; bases outside gene matches: 12. Germline V gene sequence: CDR1 SGHAT, CDR2 FQNNGV.

The chain joins TRBV28 to TRBJ1-1; D is undetermined. Trimming shortened V by 2 bases and J by 4 bases, and 14 bases separated the two germline ends. The CDR3 spans 15 residues. CDR1 is MDHEN, CDR2 SYDVKM, per germline. CDR3 nucleotide sequence: TGTGCCAGCAGTTTAAGGTCCAGGTGGGCCACTGAAGCTTTCTTT. Its translation: CASSLRSRWATEAFF.

Comments on this clonotype: A read error may be the cause here, since a much bigger clone is one base away. The chain recombines TRBV28 with TRBJ1-2; possibly TRBD1 for D (6 bases). CDR3 length: 16 amino acids. Germline V CDR1 and CDR2: MDHEN, SYDVKM. CDR3 sequence (DNA): TGTGCCAGCGGTTTACGGGACATTCGAGAGCTTTATGGCTACACCTTC. It codes for CASGLRDIRELYGYTF.

The chain combines TRBV24-1 with TRBJ2-2; TRBD2 aligns across 8 bases. The CDR3 has 17 residues. The junction had 6 bases not matched to a gene; V was cut back by 3 bases and J by 1 base. In germline, CDR1 is KGHDR, CDR2 SFDVKD. The CDR3 protein is CATSDQKGLVNTGELFF. In nucleotides, the CDR3 is TGTGCCACCAGTGATCAAAAGGGACTAGTGAACACCGGGGAGCTGTTTTTT.

V usage is TRBV12-3 or TRBV12-4 and J usage is TRBJ2-7; TRBD2 matches 7 bases. The CDR3 loop spans 15 amino acids. V shed 3 bases, J shed 7 bases, and the junction held 12 bases outside the gene matches. The CDR3 bases are TGTGCCAGCAGTTTGTTTTCTGGGCGGGGAGGGGAGCAGTACTTC. It is translated as CASSLFSGRGGEQYF.

The chain is built from TRBV28 and TRBJ2-7; the match to TRBD2 covers 14 bases. V lost 6 bases and J lost 9; bases outside the gene matches: 7. Germline V gene lookup returns CDR1 MDHEN and CDR2 SYDVKM. This CDR3 is built from 14 residues. CDR3 protein: CASSAGLAGARQYF. The CDR3 nucleotides are TGTGCCAGCAGCGCGGGACTAGCGGGAGCGAGGCAGTACTTC.

This chain's CDR3 is CASSLPGTGDYGYTF. Written as DNA, the CDR3 is TGTGCCAGCAGTTTGCCCGGGACAGGGGACTATGGCTACACCTTC. The V call is TRBV28, the J call TRBJ1-2, with 10 bases fitting TRBD1. Germline V gene lookup returns CDR1 MDHEN and CDR2 SYDVKM. Trimming cost V 3 bases and J 3 bases; bases outside gene matches: 4. The CDR3 spans 15 residues.

This clonotype was detected a few times. The V and J genes are TRBV29-1 and TRBJ2-1, with D possibly matching TRBD1 (6 bases). Germline V gives CDR1 SQVTM, CDR2 ANQGSEA. V lost 5 bases and J lost 6, with 11 bases in between. CDR3 length: 12 amino acids. The CDR3 protein is CSVPGVFNEQFF. CDR3 nucleotides: TGCAGCGTTCCAGGGGTTTTCAATGAGCAGTTCTTC.

The chain couples TRBV6-2 or TRBV6-3 to TRBJ2-3; D is undetermined. Germline-derived CDR1 and CDR2 are MNHEY and SVGEGT. Trimming took off 3 bases at V and 4 bases at J, with 5 bases between the two ends. This CDR3 is 12 amino acids long. This chain's CDR3 is CASSYRPDTQYF. The CDR3 nucleotides are TGTGCCAGCAGTTATAGACCAGATACGCAGTATTTT.

V is TRBV29-1 and J is TRBJ2-3, with 15 bases fitting TRBD2. The V segment lost 8 bases and the J segment 3 bases; nucleotides outside the gene matches: 21. This CDR3 is built from 20 residues. Germline-derived CDR1 and CDR2 are SQVTM and ANQGSEA. The CDR3 nucleotides read TGCAGCATACCCCATTTTTTTGGGACTAGCGGGAGGCGTGAGACAGATACGCAGTATTTT. It translates to CSIPHFFGTSGRRETDTQYF.

The chain employs TRBV6-2 or TRBV6-3 and TRBJ2-2; the match to TRBD2 covers 10 bases. This CDR3 has 19 residues. V lost 4 bases, J lost 0 bases, and 11 bases stayed unmatched. From germline, CDR1 is MNHEY and CDR2 SVGEGT. CDR3 nucleotide sequence: TGTGCCAGCAGTTCTGGACTAGCGGACACAAACGCGAACACCGGGGAGCTGTTTTTT. It encodes CASSSGLADTNANTGELFF.

This clonotype was detected many times. V and J are TRBV11-2 and TRBJ1-4, with D possibly matching TRBD1 (5 bases). Between the trimmed V and J ends, which lost 2 bases and 0 bases, there was a span of 10 bases. The CDR3 is 16 amino acids. Germline-derived CDR1 and CDR2 are SGHAT and FQNNGV. Here the CDR3 DNA reads TGTGCCAGCAGCTTAATGGCAGGGACAACTAATGAAAAACTGTTTTTT. It codes for CASSLMAGTTNEKLFF.

The gene calls are TRBV7-2 and TRBJ2-3; 9 nucleotides align to TRBD2. V was clipped by 5 bases and J by 7 bases; unmatched bases: 7. The CDR3 totals 14 residues. Germline V lookup: CDR1 SGHTA, CDR2 FQGNSA. The DNA of the CDR3 is TGTGCCAGCAGCGCCCGGACTAGCGCCAATACGCAGTATTTT. Translated, it gives CASSARTSANTQYF.

The chain carries TRBV6-1 and TRBJ1-1; D is possibly TRBD1 (5 bases). The V end was cut by 6 bases, the J end by 3 bases, with 11 bases between. Germline loops: CDR1 MNHNS, CDR2 SASEGT. The CDR3 loop spans 13 amino acids. The CDR3 reads CASRLKGYTEAFF. The CDR3 DNA reads as TGTGCCAGCAGACTCAAGGGGTACACTGAAGCTTTCTTT.

The genes are TRBV6-5 and TRBJ2-6; 12 positions match TRBD1. The CDR3 extends over 18 amino acids. Germline V lookup: CDR1 MNHEY, CDR2 SVGAGI. With 0 bases clipped from V and 4 bases from J, the junction kept 4 bases outside the gene matches. CDR3 sequence: CASSYSGTGGAGANVLTF. CDR3 bases: TGTGCCAGCAGTTACTCGGGGACAGGGGGCGCCGGGGCCAACGTCCTGACTTTC.

This clonotype occurred a few times. The CDR3 DNA reads TGCAGTGCTAGAGCCCCGACGAACTATGGCTACACCTTC. This sequence encodes CSARAPTNYGYTF. This chain links TRBV20-1 with TRBJ1-2; D gene unclear. This CDR3 is 13 amino acids long. V gave up 1 base and J gave up 2 bases, with 8 bases separating them. Germline assignment: CDR1 DFQATT and CDR2 SNEGSKA (reference sequence).